These 32 T cell receptor beta chains were sequenced from one sample in a study of CD8 T cells in ankylosing spondylitis. Findings of the study overall: Ankylosing spondylitis blood seemed to carry a telltale TCR beta motif made of about 8 highly homologous variants.

TCRdb recomputed calls from the 5' RACE reads with MiXCR, one row per CDR3 protein. The sample carries 220,000 or so distinct CDR3 sequences, roughly 18% recorded once. Antigen specificity for these receptors is unknown. The material sequenced was blood, either unsorted or a sorted T cell fraction (not recorded which). These receptors originate from a male donor with ankylosing spondylitis.

The CDR3 DNA is TGTGCCAGCAGTTTTGGCGGGACTCCATCCTACGAGCAGTACTTC. This translates into CASSFGGTPSYEQYF. J is TRBJ2-7 and V is TRBV27, with D possibly being TRBD2 (6 bases). The V gene's germline CDR1 is MNHEY and CDR2 SMNVEV (reference sequence). The CDR3 consists of 15 residues. Trimming stripped 3 bases from V and 1 base from J, with 13 bases between.

Ten or more counts support this clonotype. V usage is TRBV29-1 and J usage is TRBJ2-7; D might be TRBD1 (6 bases). Deletions cut 6 bases from V and 0 bases from J, with 9 bases between. This CDR3 contains 12 residues. CDR1 is SQVTM, CDR2 ANQGSEA, per germline. The chain's CDR3 is CSVRDTSYEQYF. CDR3 nucleotides: TGCAGCGTAAGGGACACCTCCTACGAGCAGTACTTC.

V gene TRBV6-4 combines with J gene TRBJ2-1; D is unresolved. V was trimmed by 0 bases and J by 5 bases, leaving 11 bases between them. In germline, CDR1 is MRHNA, CDR2 SNTAGT. The CDR3 has 15 residues. CDR3 coding DNA: TGTGCCAGCAGTGACTCGGTGAGAGTCAACAATGAGCAGTTCTTC. Its translation is CASSDSVRVNNEQFF.

This clonotype was picked up a small number of times. The rearrangement uses TRBV13 and TRBJ2-4; TRBD1 might be the D (7 bases). Germline CDR1 reads PRHDT; CDR2 reads FYEKMQ (reference sequence). The CDR3 has 15 residues. Trimming cost V 5 bases and J 3 bases, with 14 bases left between them. The CDR3 region has the DNA TGTGCCAGCAGCATCAGGGGGGTGGACAAAAACATTCAGTACTTC. Its translation is CASSIRGVDKNIQYF.

This chain joins TRBV7-9 and TRBJ1-1; D unclear. Germline CDR1 reads SEHNR; CDR2 reads FQNEAQ (reference sequence). The V gene lost 5 bases and the J gene lost 3 bases, with 16 bases spanning the gap. This CDR3 spans 15 amino acids. Written as DNA, the CDR3 is TGTGCCAGCAGCCCCATGGTGGGGTTGGACACTGAAGCTTTCTTT. Translated, it gives CASSPMVGLDTEAFF.

This clonotype was counted many times. The CDR3 region has the DNA TGTGCCAGCAGCCAGGACGCGAACTATGGCTACACCTTC. It translates to CASSQDANYGYTF. This chain uses TRBV3-1 with TRBJ1-2; D is ambiguous. The germline gives CDR1 LGHDT, CDR2 YNNKEL (reference sequence). The CDR3 totals 13 residues. Between the trimmed V and J ends, which lost 3 bases and 2 bases, there was a span of 7 bases.

The genes are TRBV27 and TRBJ2-7; D is possibly TRBD2 (6 bases). V was cut by 0 bases and J by 6 bases, with 12 bases left in between. This CDR3 is 14 amino acids long. CDR1 is MNHEY, CDR2 SMNVEV, per germline (reference sequence). CDR3 DNA sequence: TGTGCCAGCAGTTTATCGGGCGGGATGGGCGAGCAGTACTTC. It codes for CASSLSGGMGEQYF.

CDR3 coding DNA: TGCAGTGCTGGTGGGCCAGCCGGGGGCACAGATACGCAGTATTTT. Translating it yields CSAGGPAGGTDTQYF. The chain carries TRBV20-1 and TRBJ2-3, with D tentatively TRBD2 (5 bases). Looked up from germline, CDR1 is DFQATT and CDR2 is SNEGSKA (reference sequence). V dropped 5 bases and J dropped 1 base, with 16 bases sitting between them. The CDR3 length is 15 residues.

The chain couples TRBV7-8 to TRBJ2-3; 7 positions agree with TRBD2. Germline V gives CDR1 SGHVS, CDR2 FQNEAQ. There are 15 residues in the CDR3. V gave up 6 bases and J gave up 2 bases; unmatched junction bases: 8. The CDR3 sequence: CASSPGTTFTDTQYF. The CDR3 DNA is TGTGCCAGCAGTCCCGGGACTACCTTCACAGATACGCAGTATTTT. Full variable domain (remainder filled in from reference TRBV7-8 and TRBJ2-3): GAGVSQSPRYKVAKRGQDVALRCDPISGHVSLFWYQQALGQGPEFLTYFQNEAQLDKSGLPSDRFFAERPEGSVSTLKIQRTQQEDSAVYLCASSPGTTFTDTQYFGPGTRLTVL.

V usage is TRBV29-1 and J usage is TRBJ1-1; weak D call: TRBD1 (6 bases). The V gene lost 3 bases and the J gene lost 9 bases, with 17 bases spanning the gap. From germline, CDR1 is SQVTM and CDR2 ANQGSEA. This CDR3 is 13 amino acids long. The CDR3 nucleotides read TGCAGCGTTGACCCCAGCGGGGGGCGCCAAGCTTTCTTT. This encodes CSVDPSGGRQAFF.

This clonotype was counted between two and nine times. J is TRBJ2-1 and V is TRBV20-1; D not resolved. The V end was cut by 1 base, the J end by 4 bases, with 20 bases between. Germline loops: CDR1 DFQATT, CDR2 SNEGSKA (reference sequence). The CDR3 has 17 amino acids. CDR3 nucleotide sequence: TGCAGTGCTAGAGCCCGCCAGGCCCAAGGGATTTACAATGAGCAGTTCTTC. The encoded protein is CSARARQAQGIYNEQFF.

This chain connects TRBV11-2 to TRBJ2-5; D is possibly TRBD2 (5 bases). This CDR3 region has 18 residues. The germline CDR1 and CDR2 sequences are SGHAT and FQNNGV. V lost 6 bases to trimming and J lost 3 bases, with 26 bases between them. The CDR3 is CASRDWTEGNPHEETQYF. The CDR3 bases are TGTGCCAGCAGGGACTGGACCGAGGGTAATCCCCACGAAGAGACCCAGTACTTC.

The chain joins TRBV20-1 to TRBJ2-5; TRBD2 is a possible D gene (6 bases). Deletions cut 1 base from V and 2 bases from J, with 14 bases between. CDR1 is DFQATT and CDR2 is SNEGSKA in the germline V gene (reference sequence). The CDR3 has 15 amino acids. Here the CDR3 reads CSARGRGMRQETQYF. The CDR3 DNA reads as TGCAGTGCTAGAGGTCGGGGGATGAGGCAAGAGACCCAGTACTTC.

The chain has TRBV11-2 and TRBJ2-1, with TRBD2 identical over 8 bases. Losses at the gene ends were 3 bases for V and 7 bases for J; bases not matched to a gene: 8. This CDR3 is built from 15 residues. The germline CDR1 and CDR2 sequences are SGHAT and FQNNGV. DNA of the CDR3: TGTGCCAGCAGCTTCGGGGGGGGGCTAGGGAATGAGCAGTTCTTC. This translates into CASSFGGGLGNEQFF. The full variable domain, in which reference TRBV11-2 and TRBJ2-1 provide the parts outside the CDR3, is EAGVAQSPRYKIIEKRQSVAFWCNPISGHATLYWYQQILGQGPKLLIQFQNNGVVDDSQLPKDRFSAERLKGVDSTLKIQPAKLEDSAVYLCASSFGGGLGNEQFFGPGTRLTVL.

The table lists this clonotype with many counts. This sequence joins TRBV29-1 and TRBJ2-1; 13 bases are a match to TRBD2. Unmatched junction bases numbered 7, after V lost 7 bases and J lost 10 bases. Per the germline V gene, CDR1 is SQVTM and CDR2 is ANQGSEA. The CDR3 contains 13 residues. The CDR3 DNA reads as TGCAGCGCTCCGGGACTAGCGGGATGGGAGCAGTTCTTC. This gives the protein CSAPGLAGWEQFF.

The rearrangement uses TRBV7-2 and TRBJ2-3; D may match TRBD1 or TRBD2 (6 bases each). Germline loops: CDR1 SGHTA, CDR2 FQGNSA. The germline V and J ends were trimmed by 5 bases and 0 bases, with 18 bases remaining between them. The CDR3 spans 17 residues. Written as DNA, the CDR3 is TGTGCCAGCAGCCCTCATCAGGCGGGACAAAGCACAGATACGCAGTATTTT. Protein product: CASSPHQAGQSTDTQYF.

The chain carries TRBV27 and TRBJ1-3, with D unclear. CDR1 MNHEY and CDR2 SMNVEV come from the germline V gene (reference sequence). The CDR3 is 16 residues long. The V end lost 4 bases, the J end lost 0 bases, and 13 bases lay between the germline ends. The DNA of the CDR3 is TGTGCCAGCAGTTCATTTCCTATTCACTCTGGAAACACCATATATTTT. Residues: CASSSFPIHSGNTIYF.

CDR3 sequence reads: CASSVSGRAGNEQFF. The CDR3 nucleotides are TGTGCCAGCAGCGTTAGCGGGAGGGCCGGGAATGAGCAGTTCTTC. The chain combines TRBV9 with TRBJ2-1, with 11 bases fitting TRBD2. Germline V gene lookup returns CDR1 SGDLS and CDR2 YYNGEE. CDR3 size: 15 residues. V shed 2 bases and J 7 bases; nucleotides not matched to a gene: 5.

In this sample, this clonotype turned up a few times. The rearrangement links TRBV7-6 to TRBJ1-1; 12 bases fit TRBD1. CDR3 length: 16 amino acids. The V and J ends lost 5 bases and 3 bases, in that order; junction bases with no gene match: 7. The germline CDR1 and CDR2 sequences are SGHVS and FNYEAQ. The CDR3 protein is CASSPGTGGLHTEAFF. CDR3 in DNA: TGTGCCAGCAGCCCCGGGACAGGGGGCTTGCACACTGAAGCTTTCTTT.

This clonotype was recorded at least ten times. This sequence joins TRBV6-1 and TRBJ2-1, with 13 bases identical to TRBD2. The CDR3 runs 15 residues. From germline, CDR1 is MNHNS and CDR2 SASEGT. J gave up 4 bases and V 5 bases, and 2 bases lay outside the gene matches. CDR3 loop: CASSPTSGGYNEQFF. CDR3 in DNA: TGTGCCAGCAGTCCGACTAGCGGGGGGTACAATGAGCAGTTCTTC.

There are a few counts of this clonotype. The chain is built from TRBV7-9 and TRBJ2-3; D may be TRBD2 (6 bases). V dropped 0 bases and J dropped 2 bases, with 12 bases sitting between them. CDR3 length: 16 amino acids. Germline lookup yields CDR1 SEHNR and CDR2 FQNEAQ (reference sequence). CDR3 DNA: TGTGCCAGCAGCTTAGCATACGGGGGTACCACAGATACGCAGTATTTT. This encodes CASSLAYGGTTDTQYF. Drawing the rest from reference TRBV7-9 and TRBJ2-3, the complete variable domain is DTGVSQNPRHKITKRGQNVTFRCDPISEHNRLYWYRQTLGQGPEFLTYFQNEAQLEKSRLLSDRFSAERPKGSFSTLEIQRTEQGDSAMYLCASSLAYGGTTDTQYFGPGTRLTVL.

The chain combines TRBV10-3 with TRBJ2-7, with 8 bases aligning to TRBD2. The germline V gene encodes CDR1 ENHRY and CDR2 SYGVKD. The CDR3 extends over 15 amino acids. V gave up 2 bases and J gave up 3 bases; unmatched junction bases: 6. CDR3 loop: CAISEGVSGVYEQYF. CDR3 bases: TGTGCCATCAGTGAGGGCGTTAGCGGGGTCTACGAGCAGTACTTC.

The CDR3 sequence: CSVEFFGQGAETGELFF. The CDR3 DNA is TGCAGCGTTGAATTTTTTGGACAGGGGGCGGAAACCGGGGAGCTGTTTTTT. The V call is TRBV29-1, the J call TRBJ2-2; 11 positions agree with TRBD1. Per germline, CDR1 SQVTM and CDR2 ANQGSEA. The CDR3 length is 17 residues. V dropped 2 bases and J dropped 5; count of bases not matched to a gene: 10.

There are a few counts of this clonotype. This rearrangement joins TRBV29-1 to TRBJ2-7, with D possibly matching TRBD2 (6 bases). The CDR3 totals 14 residues. V gave up 6 bases and J gave up 0 bases, with 15 bases separating them. Per the germline V gene, CDR1 is SQVTM and CDR2 is ANQGSEA. The CDR3 protein is CSVLGGKDSYEQYF. The CDR3 region has the DNA TGCAGCGTCCTAGGAGGGAAGGACTCCTACGAGCAGTACTTC.

V gene TRBV4-1 combines with J gene TRBJ1-4, with a possible D match to TRBD1 (5 bases). CDR1 is MGHRA and CDR2 is YSYEKL in the germline V gene. The V end lost 3 bases, the J end lost 0 bases, and 11 bases lay between the germline ends. The CDR3 extends over 16 amino acids. The CDR3 sequence: CASSHLTVATNEKLFF. In DNA form, the CDR3 reads TGCGCCAGCAGCCACCTGACAGTTGCAACTAATGAAAAACTGTTTTTT.

This rearrangement joins TRBV12-3 or TRBV12-4 to TRBJ1-2, with 7 bases aligning to TRBD1. The V gene end was trimmed by 1 base and the J gene end by 3 bases; junction bases not matched to a gene: 5. This CDR3 spans 15 amino acids. The CDR3, as DNA: TGTGCCAGCAGTTTAGGGGGGACAGCTCACTATGGCTACACCTTC. Residues: CASSLGGTAHYGYTF.

This clonotype was counted only a few times. J is TRBJ2-3 and V is TRBV29-1, with a possible D match to TRBD1 (6 bases). The CDR3 totals 14 residues. Trimming took 3 bases from V and 5 from J, leaving 15 bases between them. The germline V gene has CDR1 SQVTM and CDR2 ANQGSEA. The CDR3 here is CSVDRELGGDTQYF. For the CDR3, the DNA is TGCAGCGTTGATCGTGAGCTAGGGGGAGATACGCAGTATTTT.

This clonotype appeared a few times. V gene TRBV10-3 combines with J gene TRBJ2-1, with D hard to call. The CDR3 sequence is 13 residues long. In germline, CDR1 is ENHRY, CDR2 SYGVKD. V dropped 4 bases and J dropped 4 bases, with 8 bases sitting between them. The CDR3 coding sequence is TGTGCCATCAGTGCCACCATTTACAATGAGCAGTTCTTC. Translated, it gives CAISATIYNEQFF.

The rearrangement uses TRBV4-3 and TRBJ2-7; 10 nucleotides line up with TRBD2. V lost 1 base to trimming and J lost 4 bases; unmatched junction nucleotides: 4. CDR1 and CDR2 from the germline V gene are LGHNA and YSLEER. The CDR3 covers 15 residues. The CDR3 coding sequence is TGCGCCAGCAGCCAAGCTAGCGGGAGTTTGTACGAGCAGTACTTC. This translates into CASSQASGSLYEQYF.

The table lists this clonotype with a few counts. The rearrangement links TRBV11-2 to TRBJ2-4, with 8 bases identical to TRBD1. This CDR3 contains 18 residues. The ends lost 2 bases at V and 0 bases at J; junction bases unmatched: 9. Germline V CDR1 and CDR2: SGHAT, FQNNGV. DNA for the CDR3: TGTGCCAGCAGCTTAAACGGACAGGGCACTCTAGCCAAAAACATTCAGTACTTC. It translates to CASSLNGQGTLAKNIQYF.

This clonotype was counted only a few times. CDR3 bases: TGCAGCGTTTTAGGGACTACCGGAGAGACCCAGTACTTC. Protein product: CSVLGTTGETQYF. The rearrangement uses TRBV29-1 and TRBJ2-5; 7 nucleotides line up with TRBD2. Germline V lookup: CDR1 SQVTM, CDR2 ANQGSEA. With 5 bases clipped from V and 4 bases from J, the junction kept 7 bases outside the gene matches. CDR3 size: 13 residues.

This clonotype was seen a few times. The chain is built from TRBV20-1 and TRBJ2-5; TRBD1 matches at 7 bases. The CDR3 totals 15 residues. Germline V gives CDR1 DFQATT, CDR2 SNEGSKA (reference sequence). V gave up 2 bases and J gave up 4 bases; unmatched junction bases: 10. CDR3 region: CSARPPNRGRETQYF. CDR3 DNA: TGCAGTGCTAGACCACCCAATAGGGGGCGAGAGACCCAGTACTTC.